The 6 T cell receptor beta chains below were found in one sample sequenced in a study of STAT5B mutations in CD4+ large granular lymphocyte leukemia. The assay was immunoSEQ multiplex PCR, and TCRdb's table has in-frame clones only and misses some. The data show 30,000 to 35,000 clones, more than 70% seen once. The sequenced material came from CD4+ T cells from blood buffy coats. The receptors derive from a human donor in good health.

The J gene is TRBJ2-1, the V gene TRBV4-3; 15 bases map to TRBD2. Trimming cost V 2 bases and J 2 bases; bases outside gene matches: 7. Looked up from germline, CDR1 is LGHNA and CDR2 is YSLEER. This CDR3 is 19 amino acids long. The CDR3 protein is CASSQRRGTSGGTYNEQFF. CDR3 DNA sequence: TGCGCCAGCAGCCAAAGAAGGGGGACTAGCGGGGGGACCTACAATGAGCAGTTCTTC.

The chain links TRBV19 to TRBJ1-1; TRBD1 might be the D (5 bases). Germline V gene data show CDR1 as LNHDA and CDR2 as SQIVND (reference sequence). Between the trimmed V and J ends, which lost 3 bases and 0 bases, there was a span of 8 bases. This CDR3 has 14 amino acids. The CDR3 is CASSIPGLNTEAFF. The CDR3 region has the DNA TGTGCCAGTAGTATCCCGGGGCTGAACACTGAAGCTTTCTTT.

In DNA form, the CDR3 reads TGTGCCAGCAGCCCCCAGTCGACAGACAACTATGGCTACACCTTC. It encodes CASSPQSTDNYGYTF. V and J are TRBV11-2 and TRBJ1-2; possible D gene TRBD1, 5 bases. This CDR3 is built from 15 residues. Trimming shortened V by 5 bases and J by 2 bases, and 15 bases separated the two germline ends. The germline V gene has CDR1 SGHAT and CDR2 FQNNGV.

V usage is TRBV19 and J usage is TRBJ2-7; 11 positions agree with TRBD2. V trimming: 9 bases; J trimming: 4 bases; junction bases outside the gene matches: 8. Germline assignment: CDR1 LNHDA and CDR2 SQIVND (reference sequence). The CDR3 extends over 14 amino acids. CDR3 nucleotide sequence: TGTGCCAGACCCATTAGCGGGAGGGGTTACGAGCAGTACTTC. It is translated as CARPISGRGYEQYF.

This clone was seen just once. The chain uses TRBV10-3 and TRBJ1-1, with TRBD1 as a possible D gene (5 bases). Germline CDR1 reads ENHRY; CDR2 reads SYGVKD. CDR3 size: 13 residues. V was trimmed by 5 bases and J by 1 base, leaving 8 bases between them. CDR3 DNA: TGTGCCATCAGTCCGAGGGGGAACACTGAAGCTTTCTTT. Translated, it gives CAISPRGNTEAFF.

The chain links TRBV14 to TRBJ1-2, with D tentatively TRBD1 (5 bases). Germline CDR1 reads SGHDN; CDR2 reads FVKESK. The CDR3 covers 17 residues. Trimming stripped 0 bases from V and 4 bases from J, with 18 bases between. The CDR3 DNA is TGTGCCAGCAGCCAAGATCCGCCAACGGGGGGAGGCTATGGCTACACCTTC. It specifies CASSQDPPTGGGYGYTF.